This is a list of T cell receptor beta chains from one sample in a study of Graves' ophthalmopathy and Graves' hyperthyroidism. TCRdb called the multiplex PCR reads again in MiXCR, with one record for every CDR3 protein. The sample has hundreds of thousands of distinct CDR3 sequences; 20% to 25% are singletons. Input material: peripheral blood. The receptors stem from a woman in her late teens or twenties with stable Graves' hyperthyroidism. Some clones in this sample may be carry-over from other donors' samples. CDR3s include the opening cysteine and the closing phenylalanine or tryptophan. D genes are given only for firm matches. Clone size, where shown, is once, few, many, or a class for clones that have expanded.

d_call j_call v_call clone_size cdr3_nt cdr3_aa
. TRBJ1-1 TRBV6-1 . TGTGCCAGCAGTACCCCGGGGGGGATCAGGACTGAAGCTTTCTTT CASSTPGGIRTEAFF
. TRBJ2-7 TRBV28 many TGTGCCAGCAGCCCTTCTGGAGAAGGGCGCAACGAGCAGTACTTC CASSPSGEGRNEQYF
. TRBJ2-4 TRBV6-1 many TGTGCCAGCAGTGGGTTAGAGGGGCGAGCCATTCAGTACTTC CASSGLEGRAIQYF
TRBD1 TRBJ1-1 TRBV12-3/TRBV12-4 . TGTGCCAGCAGAGACAGGGGGGGAAAAACTGAAGCTTTCTTT CASRDRGGKTEAFF
. TRBJ1-6 TRBV2 many TGTGCCAGCAGTGAGGAGGTACCCCTCCACTTT CASSEEVPLHF
. TRBJ1-1 TRBV6-5 . TGTGCCAGCAGTTACGATCATCAGATGTTCATCACTGAAGCTTTCTTT CASSYDHQMFITEAFF
. TRBJ2-7 TRBV15 many TGTGCCACCTGGGACCCATCGAATTCCTACGAGCAGTACTTC CATWDPSNSYEQYF
. TRBJ1-1 TRBV5-1 many TGCGCCAGCAGCTTGCAGTTGGTAAACACTGAAGCTTTCTTT CASSLQLVNTEAFF
. TRBJ1-1 TRBV11-1 many TGTGCCAGCAGCTTGGGGCACAGTGCGATGAACACTGAAGCTTTCTTT CASSLGHSAMNTEAFF
TRBD1 TRBJ1-5 TRBV6-2/TRBV6-3 many TGTGCCAGCACCGAAACGGACAGGGGGCGGAATCAGCCCCAGCATTTT CASTETDRGRNQPQHF
TRBD2 TRBJ2-1 TRBV5-1 few TGCGCCAGCAGCGAGACTAGCGGGGGGTATAGTGAGCAGTTCTTC CASSETSGGYSEQFF
. TRBJ2-2 TRBV12-3/TRBV12-4 . TGTGCCAGCAGTTCCCCCGGCGGGGACACCGGGGAGCTGTTTTTT CASSSPGGDTGELFF
. TRBJ1-1 TRBV28 many TGTGCCAGCAGTCCTCCATCAACAGGGTACACTGAAGCTTTCTTT CASSPPSTGYTEAFF